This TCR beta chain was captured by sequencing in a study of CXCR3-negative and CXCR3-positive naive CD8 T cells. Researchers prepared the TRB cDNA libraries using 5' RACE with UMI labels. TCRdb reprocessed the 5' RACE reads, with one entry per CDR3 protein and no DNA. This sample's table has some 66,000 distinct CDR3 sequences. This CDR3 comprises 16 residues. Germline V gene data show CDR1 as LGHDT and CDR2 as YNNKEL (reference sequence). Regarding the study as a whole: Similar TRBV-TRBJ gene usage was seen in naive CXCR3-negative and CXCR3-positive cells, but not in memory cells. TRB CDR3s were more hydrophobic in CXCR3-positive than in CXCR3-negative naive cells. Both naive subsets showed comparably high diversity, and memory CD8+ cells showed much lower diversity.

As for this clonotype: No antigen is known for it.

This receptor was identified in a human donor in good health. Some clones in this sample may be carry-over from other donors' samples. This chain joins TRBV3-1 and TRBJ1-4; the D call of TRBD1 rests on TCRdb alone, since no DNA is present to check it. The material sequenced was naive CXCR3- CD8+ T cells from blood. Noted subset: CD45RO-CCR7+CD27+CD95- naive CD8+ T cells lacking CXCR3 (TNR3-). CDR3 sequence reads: CASSQEVEGAREKLFF.